The 18 T cell receptor beta chains presented below share a single source sample, sequenced in a study of blood T cell repertoires in COVID-19 (dated by TCRdb to about 2020). Receptors were amplified or captured by the immunoSEQ multiplex PCR assay. This immuneACCESS table, as held by TCRdb, lists in-frame sequences with V and J called but not all clones. Of the missing ones, under half trace to an unresolved V gene in checked studies; the others have no known cause. The sample table records just under 350,000 clones; about nine tenths of these occur just once. The ten top clones hold about 6.7% of the sample. The sample comprised peripheral blood. The receptors shown here come from a woman in her 70s with COVID-19, enrolled during active disease.

The chain is built from TRBV5-1 and TRBJ1-2; 7 nucleotides match TRBD1. CDR3 size: 14 residues. Germline-derived CDR1 and CDR2 are SGHRS and YFSETQ. V gave up 2 bases and J gave up 1 base; unmatched junction bases: 2. In DNA form, the CDR3 reads TGCGCCAGCAGCTTTGGGACAGATAACTATGGCTACACCTTC. As protein: CASSFGTDNYGYTF.

Written as DNA, the CDR3 is TGTGCCAGCAGCTTGGCCCCACACGGGACTAGCACAGATACGCAGTATTTT. Residues: CASSLAPHGTSTDTQYF. This chain joins TRBV5-8 and TRBJ2-3, with a possible D match to TRBD2 (6 bases). The germline CDR1 and CDR2 sequences are SGHTS and YDEGEE. Trimming cost V 0 bases and J 0 bases, with 14 bases left between them. The length of the CDR3 is 17 residues.

This chain uses TRBV4-1 with TRBJ1-2; D is undetermined. The V and J ends lost 3 bases and 5 bases respectively, with 16 bases between them. Germline assignment: CDR1 MGHRA and CDR2 YSYEKL. The CDR3 spans 15 residues. The CDR3 sequence: CASSQVPWTEYGYTF. In nucleotides, the CDR3 is TGCGCCAGCAGCCAGGTGCCCTGGACTGAGTATGGCTACACCTTC.

The rearrangement joins TRBV7-6 to TRBJ2-7; 8 bases are shared with TRBD2. The CDR3 has 14 residues. The V and J ends lost 1 base and 6 bases, in that order; junction bases with no gene match: 5. The germline V gene encodes CDR1 SGHVS and CDR2 FNYEAQ. CDR3 coding DNA: TGTGCCAGCAGCTTAGGCGGGGGGCCTAGCGAGCAGTACTTC. The encoded protein is CASSLGGGPSEQYF.

The rearrangement uses TRBV10-3 and TRBJ2-1; TRBD2 matches at 8 bases. The V gene end was trimmed by 5 bases and the J gene end by 5 bases; junction bases not matched to a gene: 2. Germline V gene data show CDR1 as ENHRY and CDR2 as SYGVKD. The CDR3 extends over 13 amino acids. CDR3: CAISKLADNEQFF. The CDR3 DNA follows: TGTGCCATCAGTAAACTAGCGGACAATGAGCAGTTCTTC.

This chain joins TRBV9 and TRBJ2-1; D might be TRBD1 (6 bases). CDR1 is SGDLS and CDR2 is YYNGEE in the germline V gene. V was shortened by 0 bases and J by 8 bases, with 6 bases between the two germline ends. The CDR3 is made up of 12 amino acids. The CDR3: CASSVAGDEQFF. The DNA of the CDR3 is TGTGCCAGCAGCGTAGCAGGGGATGAGCAGTTCTTC.

The genes are TRBV19 and TRBJ2-2; TRBD1 matches 7 bases. J lost 4 bases, V lost 4 bases, and 6 bases had no gene match. Germline CDR1 LNHDA, CDR2 SQIVND (reference sequence). This CDR3 comprises 15 residues. The CDR3 loop is CASSKGARGTGELFF. The CDR3 DNA sequence: TGTGCCAGTAGTAAGGGGGCGCGAGGCACCGGGGAGCTGTTTTTT.

The rearrangement links TRBV9 to TRBJ2-1, with D perhaps matching TRBD2 (7 bases). This CDR3 is 15 amino acids long. Trimming left V 0 bases short and J 8 bases short, with 15 bases between. Looked up from germline, CDR1 is SGDLS and CDR2 is YYNGEE. CDR3 region: CASSVVEGGPDEQFF. DNA for the CDR3: TGTGCCAGCAGCGTAGTAGAGGGGGGGCCAGATGAGCAGTTCTTC. The entire variable domain, with the rest obtained from reference TRBV9 and TRBJ2-1, is as follows: DSGVTQTPKHLITATGQRVTLRCSPRSGDLSVYWYQQSLDQGLQFLIQYYNGEERAKGNILERFSAQQFPDLHSELNLSSLELGDSALYFCASSVVEGGPDEQFFGPGTRLTVL.

In DNA form, the CDR3 reads TGTGCCAGCAGCTTGGTGCTAGCGGGGGGGCGGGAGACCCAGTACTTC. Its translation is CASSLVLAGGRETQYF. V and J are TRBV5-4 and TRBJ2-5; the match to TRBD2 covers 12 bases. V was clipped by 0 bases and J by 5 bases; unmatched bases: 5. The CDR3 runs to 16 residues. Germline values: CDR1 SGHNT, CDR2 YYREEE (reference sequence).

The chain has TRBV6-1 and TRBJ1-2; no clear D. The CDR3 contains 13 residues. The germline V and J ends were trimmed by 2 bases and 6 bases, with 10 bases remaining between them. Germline loops: CDR1 MNHNS, CDR2 SASEGT. The CDR3 sequence: CASSEPIVDGYTF. In DNA form, the CDR3 reads TGTGCCAGCAGTGAACCTATAGTAGATGGCTACACCTTC.

The chain combines TRBV24-1 with TRBJ1-2; the match to TRBD1 covers 9 bases. V lost 6 bases and J lost 6; bases outside the gene matches: 7. This CDR3 has 14 residues. Germline V gives CDR1 KGHDR, CDR2 SFDVKD. The CDR3 DNA is TGTGCCACCAGTCAAGCCGGGACAGGGCATGGCTACACCTTC. Protein sequence: CATSQAGTGHGYTF.

The V call is TRBV5-1, the J call TRBJ2-5, with 9 positions matching TRBD1. The germline V gene has CDR1 SGHRS and CDR2 YFSETQ. The CDR3 sequence is 15 residues long. The junction had 2 bases not matched to a gene; V was cut back by 0 bases and J by 2 bases. In DNA form, the CDR3 reads TGCGCCAGCAGCTTGGTGGGACAGGGACAAGAGACCCAGTACTTC. Translating it yields CASSLVGQGQETQYF.

CDR3 protein: CASSLISGNTIYF. CDR3 coding DNA: TGCGCCAGCAGCCTAATCTCTGGAAACACCATATATTTT. The J gene is TRBJ1-3, the V gene TRBV4-1, with no clear D. The CDR3 totals 13 residues. Germline values: CDR1 MGHRA, CDR2 YSYEKL. Deletions cut 4 bases from V and 0 bases from J, with 4 bases between.

V is TRBV10-3 and J is TRBJ1-2, with unresolved D. Looked up from germline, CDR1 is ENHRY and CDR2 is SYGVKD. V lost 0 bases and J 7 bases, leaving 9 bases between the germline ends. The CDR3 length is 13 residues. CDR3 region: CAISESKTSGYTF. The CDR3 nucleotides are TGTGCCATCAGTGAGTCGAAAACAAGTGGCTACACCTTC.

The chain carries TRBV6-5 and TRBJ1-2; 10 nucleotides line up with TRBD1. The V gene end was trimmed by 4 bases and the J gene end by 6 bases; junction bases not matched to a gene: 5. Germline V gene lookup returns CDR1 MNHEY and CDR2 SVGAGI. CDR3 length: 14 amino acids. CDR3 in amino acids: CASSSVTGGHGYTF. In nucleotides, the CDR3 is TGTGCCAGCAGTTCCGTGACAGGGGGCCATGGCTACACCTTC.

A few counts support this clone. The rearrangement joins TRBV11-2 to TRBJ2-7; D is perhaps TRBD1 (7 bases). Germline CDR1 is SGHAT and CDR2 is FQNNGV. V dropped 3 bases and J dropped 6 bases, with 15 bases sitting between them. This CDR3 has 14 residues. The CDR3, as DNA: TGTGCCAGCAGCTTGAGCAGGGGGGTAGGCGAGCAGTACTTC. Amino acid sequence: CASSLSRGVGEQYF.

The chain couples TRBV9 to TRBJ2-1; tentatively, D is TRBD2 (7 bases). Germline CDR1 is SGDLS and CDR2 is YYNGEE. Trimming cost V 6 bases and J 12 bases, with 22 bases left between them. The CDR3 is 14 residues long. CDR3 protein: CASNANGGQVPQFF. CDR3 in DNA: TGTGCCAGCAACGCTAACGGGGGGCAGGTACCGCAGTTCTTC.

The chain employs TRBV2 and TRBJ2-3; 16 bases line up with TRBD2. The germline V gene has CDR1 SNHLY and CDR2 FYNNEI. V trimming: 7 bases; J trimming: 4 bases; junction bases outside the gene matches: 8. This CDR3 has 17 amino acids. The CDR3 loop is CASTKGLAGGRPDTQYF. CDR3 DNA sequence: TGTGCCAGCACCAAGGGACTAGCGGGGGGGAGACCAGATACGCAGTATTTT.